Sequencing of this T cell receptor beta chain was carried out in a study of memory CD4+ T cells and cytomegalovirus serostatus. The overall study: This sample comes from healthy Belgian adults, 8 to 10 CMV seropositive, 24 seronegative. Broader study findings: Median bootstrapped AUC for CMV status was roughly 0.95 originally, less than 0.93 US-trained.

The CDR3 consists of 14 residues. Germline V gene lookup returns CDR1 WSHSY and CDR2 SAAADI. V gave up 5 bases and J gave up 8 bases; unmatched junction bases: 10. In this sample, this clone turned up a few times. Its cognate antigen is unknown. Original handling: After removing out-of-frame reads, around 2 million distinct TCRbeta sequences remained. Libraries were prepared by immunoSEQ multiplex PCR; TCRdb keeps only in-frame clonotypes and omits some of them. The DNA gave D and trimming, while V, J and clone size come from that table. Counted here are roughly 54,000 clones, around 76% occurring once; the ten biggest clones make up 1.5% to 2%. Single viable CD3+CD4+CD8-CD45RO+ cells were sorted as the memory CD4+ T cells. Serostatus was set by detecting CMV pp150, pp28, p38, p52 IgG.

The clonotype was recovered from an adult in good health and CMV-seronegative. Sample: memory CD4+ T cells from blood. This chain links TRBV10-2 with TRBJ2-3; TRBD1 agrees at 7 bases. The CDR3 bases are TGCGCCAGCAGTCAGGGACAGCTCTCGGGTACGCAGTATTTT. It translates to CASSQGQLSGTQYF.